These T cell receptor beta chains were read from a single sample in a study of PD-L1 blockade in urothelial cancer. Profiled with immunoSEQ multiplex PCR; TCRdb holds only in-frame clones, not every one. The repertoire holds around 130,000 clones, with around 84% as singletons. Sequencing was performed on PBMCs, taken around atezolizumab (anti-PD-L1) treatment. The source is a man between 50 and 59 years old with urothelial cancer. Each CDR3 is given without its conserved first and last residue.

v_call: TRBV28; j_call: TRBJ2-5; cdr3_aa: ASSLVAVQETQY
v_call: TRBV5-4; j_call: TRBJ2-5; cdr3_aa: ASSSAGLAGGATKTQY
v_call: TRBV6-4; j_call: TRBJ2-3; cdr3_aa: ASSDSTGGLDTQY
v_call: TRBV10-2; j_call: TRBJ2-3; cdr3_aa: ASRLHSTSTDTQY
v_call: TRBV28; j_call: TRBJ2-7; cdr3_aa: ASGELAGKHYEQY
v_call: TRBV7-9; j_call: TRBJ2-7; cdr3_aa: ASSSQGTSSYEQY
v_call: TRBV21-1; j_call: TRBJ1-2; cdr3_aa: ASLPRGFLYYGYT
v_call: TRBV14; j_call: TRBJ1-1; cdr3_aa: ASSQDGLPKREAF
v_call: TRBV15; j_call: TRBJ1-2; cdr3_aa: ATSRPGGYENGYT
v_call: TRBV20-1; j_call: TRBJ1-1; cdr3_aa: SAPGSTEAF
v_call: TRBV28; j_call: TRBJ2-3; cdr3_aa: ASRRQASTDTQY
v_call: TRBV19; j_call: TRBJ1-4; cdr3_aa: ASSADGDEKLF
v_call: TRBV5-1; j_call: TRBJ2-7; cdr3_aa: ASTPTSGSYEQY
v_call: TRBV15; j_call: TRBJ2-6; cdr3_aa: ATSRDRETGVVKAGANVLT
v_call: TRBV11-3; j_call: TRBJ2-7; cdr3_aa: ASSLRGSDYEQY
v_call: TRBV6-1; j_call: TRBJ2-7; cdr3_aa: ASSSDTYEQY
v_call: TRBV6-1; j_call: TRBJ2-1; cdr3_aa: ASSEVARLLGNEQF
v_call: TRBV5-1; j_call: TRBJ2-1; cdr3_aa: ASSLDRAGGEQF
v_call: TRBV2; j_call: TRBJ1-5; cdr3_aa: ASSGQGAYQPQH
v_call: TRBV27; j_call: TRBJ1-1; cdr3_aa: ASSLSTGIEAF
v_call: TRBV5-1; j_call: TRBJ1-1; cdr3_aa: ASSLGRGGNTEAF
v_call: TRBV11-2; j_call: TRBJ1-5; cdr3_aa: ASSLDQGAGGNQPQH
v_call: TRBV6-5; j_call: TRBJ2-1; cdr3_aa: ASTIAGSYNEQF
v_call: TRBV2; j_call: TRBJ2-5; cdr3_aa: ASSGAGVAGGRETQY
v_call: TRBV6-1; j_call: TRBJ2-1; cdr3_aa: ASSESLAGGPGDEQF
v_call: TRBV11-2; j_call: TRBJ2-7; cdr3_aa: ASSLVASGIYGYEQY